The 18 T cell receptor beta chains below come from one sample, sequenced in a study of early T cells in non-severe SARS-CoV-2 infection. TCRdb re-called the 5' RACE reads with MiXCR, one entry per CDR3 protein. The sample has 80,000 to 100,000 distinct CDR3 sequences; 12% to 15% are singletons. Sequenced sample: whole blood. The receptors come from an adult who was a healthcare worker with PCR-confirmed SARS-CoV-2 infection or an uninfected control (not recorded which).

This clonotype was seen a few times. The V call is TRBV6-6, the J call TRBJ2-7, with D perhaps matching TRBD1 or TRBD2 (5 bases each). CDR1 and CDR2 from the germline V gene are MNHNY and SVGAGI (reference sequence). Trimming shortened V by 3 bases and J by 0 bases, and 18 bases separated the two germline ends. CDR3 length equals 17 residues. In DNA form, the CDR3 reads TGTGCCAGCAGTTATTTATTAGTCGGGGCTCACTCCTACGAGCAGTACTTC. Translating it yields CASSYLLVGAHSYEQYF.

The chain joins TRBV20-1 to TRBJ1-5; a possible D gene is TRBD1 (5 bases). The CDR3 sequence is 16 residues long. Germline values: CDR1 DFQATT, CDR2 SNEGSKA (reference sequence). With 2 bases removed from V and 2 bases from J, the gap between germline ends came to 16 bases. The CDR3 nucleotides read TGCAGTGCTAGAAGGCAGGGCGTACGAGGCAATCAGCCCCAGCATTTT. This translates into CSARRQGVRGNQPQHF.

This clonotype came up a few times. The CDR3 region is CASSQDLGQGAKAFF. The CDR3, as DNA: TGCGCCAGCAGCCAAGATCTAGGACAGGGGGCTAAAGCTTTCTTT. V usage is TRBV4-3 and J usage is TRBJ1-1; 11 nucleotides agree with TRBD1. CDR1 is LGHNA and CDR2 is YSLEER in the germline V gene. J gave up 9 bases and V 0 bases, and 6 bases lay outside the gene matches. The CDR3 runs to 15 residues.

This sequence joins TRBV11-2 and TRBJ2-1; D uncertain. V was pared by 5 bases and J by 2 bases, with 13 bases between. The CDR3 contains 15 residues. CDR1 and CDR2 from the germline V gene are SGHAT and FQNNGV. The CDR3 DNA follows: TGTGCCAGCAGCCAAGACTCAGCCGCCTACAATGAGCAGTTCTTC. It specifies CASSQDSAAYNEQFF.

This clonotype turned up a few times. V usage is TRBV11-2 and J usage is TRBJ2-3, with D unresolved. Trimming stripped 7 bases from V and 0 bases from J, with 8 bases between. Germline V gene lookup returns CDR1 SGHAT and CDR2 FQNNGV. The CDR3 extends over 13 amino acids. The CDR3 DNA reads TGTGCCAGCACCCAGAGGAGCACAGATACGCAGTATTTT. It specifies CASTQRSTDTQYF.

The V and J genes are TRBV18 and TRBJ1-1, with 7 bases matching TRBD1. The J segment lost 0 bases and the V segment lost 3 bases, leaving 1 base of the junction unmatched. This CDR3 has 14 amino acids. CDR1 KGHSH and CDR2 LQKENI come from the germline V gene. In DNA form, the CDR3 reads TGTGCCAGCTCACCGGACAGGATGAACACTGAAGCTTTCTTT. The encoded protein is CASSPDRMNTEAFF.

This clonotype came up a few times. The rearrangement joins TRBV24-1 to TRBJ2-3; 12 positions match TRBD2. The germline V gene encodes CDR1 KGHDR and CDR2 SFDVKD. The CDR3 extends over 16 amino acids. After removal of 5 bases from V and 7 bases from J, the junction contained 9 bases not matched to a gene. The CDR3: CATSAPGLAGPNTQYF. In nucleotides, the CDR3 is TGTGCCACCAGTGCTCCGGGACTAGCGGGCCCAAATACGCAGTATTTT.

This clonotype has just a few counts. The chain combines TRBV28 with TRBJ1-5, with 9 bases fitting TRBD1. CDR1 is MDHEN and CDR2 is SYDVKM in the germline V gene. CDR3 length equals 17 residues. J was trimmed by 0 bases and V by 5 bases; bases with no gene match: 8. The CDR3 loop is CASSADRGLPSNQPQHF. The CDR3 DNA sequence: TGTGCCAGCAGTGCGGACAGGGGCCTTCCTAGCAATCAGCCCCAGCATTTT.

The CDR3 is CASSRPAENSGANVLTF. The CDR3 DNA is TGTGCCAGCAGCCGCCCAGCAGAAAACTCTGGGGCCAACGTCCTGACTTTC. The chain is built from TRBV5-4 and TRBJ2-6; the D is unclear. V was pared by 4 bases and J by 0 bases, with 14 bases between. In germline, CDR1 is SGHNT, CDR2 YYREEE (reference sequence). The CDR3 has 17 amino acids. The full variable domain, with the rest looked up from reference TRBV5-4 and TRBJ2-6, is ETGVTQSPTHLIKTRGQQVTLRCSSQSGHNTVSWYQQALGQGPQFIFQYYREEENGRGNFPPRFSGLQFPNYSSELNVNALELDDSALYLCASSRPAENSGANVLTFGAGSRLTVL.

V gene TRBV10-3 combines with J gene TRBJ2-3, with 10 positions matching TRBD2. Germline V gene sequence: CDR1 ENHRY, CDR2 SYGVKD. The CDR3 loop spans 15 amino acids. The V segment lost 7 bases and the J segment 3 bases; nucleotides outside the gene matches: 7. CDR3 in DNA: TGTGCCATCACGGCTAGCGGGGGTTTGACAGATACGCAGTATTTT. Translated, it gives CAITASGGLTDTQYF.

V usage is TRBV9 and J usage is TRBJ2-3, with D perhaps matching TRBD1 or TRBD2 (5 bases each). Germline values: CDR1 SGDLS, CDR2 YYNGEE. The CDR3 consists of 13 residues. The ends were cut back, 10 bases at V and 0 bases at J, with 12 bases in the middle. CDR3 nucleotides: TGTGCCGGACAAGCGGAGAGCACAGATACGCAGTATTTT. Protein sequence: CAGQAESTDTQYF. Complete variable domain (other parts from reference TRBV9 and TRBJ2-3): DSGVTQTPKHLITATGQRVTLRCSPRSGDLSVYWYQQSLDQGLQFLIQYYNGEERAKGNILERFSAQQFPDLHSELNLSSLELGDSALYFCAGQAESTDTQYFGPGTRLTVL.

This chain joins TRBV30 and TRBJ2-6; no clear D. This CDR3 contains 14 residues. Germline CDR1 is GTSNPN and CDR2 is SVGIG (reference sequence). Trimming cost V 4 bases and J 0 bases, with 7 bases left between them. CDR3 coding DNA: TGTGCCTGGAAGAGAATCTCTGGGGCCAACGTCCTGACTTTC. This codes for CAWKRISGANVLTF.

Many counts were recorded for this clonotype. The chain links TRBV7-3 to TRBJ1-1; D gene uncertain. Germline CDR1 and CDR2: SGHTA and FQGTGA. The CDR3 length is 15 residues. V was clipped by 0 bases and J by 3 bases, with 11 bases between them. CDR3 DNA sequence: TGTGCCAGCAGCTTAACCGCAGGAACTTACACTGAAGCTTTCTTT. Its translation is CASSLTAGTYTEAFF.

This sequence joins TRBV20-1 and TRBJ2-1; a possible D gene is TRBD2 (6 bases). V was cut by 8 bases and J by 0 bases, with 11 bases left in between. This CDR3 contains 13 residues. Germline assignment: CDR1 DFQATT and CDR2 SNEGSKA (reference sequence). The CDR3 coding sequence is TGCAGTTTAGCGGCAAGCTCCTACAATGAGCAGTTCTTC. This codes for CSLAASSYNEQFF.

This clonotype was detected a few times. V is TRBV29-1 and J is TRBJ2-7, with no clear D. CDR1 and CDR2 from the germline V gene are SQVTM and ANQGSEA. The length of the CDR3 is 12 residues. The ends were cut back, 2 bases at V and 7 bases at J, with 12 bases in the middle. CDR3 sequence reads: CSVETDRSEQYF. The DNA of the CDR3 is TGCAGCGTTGAAACAGACCGAAGTGAGCAGTACTTC.

The chain joins TRBV20-1 to TRBJ2-2; TRBD2 matches at 11 bases. Unmatched junction bases numbered 11, after V lost 0 bases and J lost 2 bases. In germline, CDR1 is DFQATT, CDR2 SNEGSKA (reference sequence). The CDR3 is made up of 19 amino acids. The CDR3 loop reads CSARDGKGLAGLNTGELFF. CDR3 coding DNA: TGCAGTGCTAGAGATGGTAAAGGACTAGCGGGCCTCAACACCGGGGAGCTGTTTTTT.

This clonotype has a count of ten or more. The J gene is TRBJ1-6, the V gene TRBV10-3; D ambiguous. This CDR3 is 15 amino acids long. Trimming took 2 bases from V and 7 from J, leaving 12 bases between them. Germline values: CDR1 ENHRY, CDR2 SYGVKD. CDR3 loop: CAISELGPDNSPLHF. Written as DNA, the CDR3 is TGTGCCATCAGTGAGCTTGGGCCGGACAATTCACCCCTCCACTTT.

In this sample, this clonotype turned up a few times. The rearrangement links TRBV28 to TRBJ2-1, with a weak D call TRBD2 (5 bases). In germline, CDR1 is MDHEN, CDR2 SYDVKM. The CDR3 has 14 residues. V shed 4 bases and J shed 2 bases, with 9 bases lying between them. CDR3 in amino acids: CASSSLGAYNEQFF. The CDR3 region has the DNA TGTGCCAGCAGTTCCCTCGGGGCCTACAATGAGCAGTTCTTC.